The following is a T cell receptor (beta chain) sequence with its context. This sample is part of a study of blood T cell repertoires in COVID-19. Study-wide background: COVID-19 samples from acute and convalescent phases originated in the United States, Italy and Spain. T cells, B-cell-depleted T cells, or PBMCs supplied cDNA or gDNA.

Germline V lookup: CDR1 SGHVS, CDR2 FNYEAQ. CDR3 length: 15 amino acids. Trimming took 5 bases from V and 9 from J, leaving 17 bases between them. The data were produced by immunoSEQ multiplex PCR, yet TCRdb's version contains in-frame clones alone and is incomplete. The table shows over 100,000 clones, with roughly 83% occurring only once. This clonotype originated in a woman of 80 years or more with active or convalescent COVID-19. Sequencing was carried out using peripheral blood. This chain links TRBV7-6 with TRBJ1-6; D might be TRBD1 (6 bases). The CDR3 loop reads CASSPTTGAGSPLHF. CDR3 sequence (DNA): TGTGCCAGCAGCCCTACGACAGGAGCCGGTTCACCCCTCCACTTT.